The entry below gives a single T cell receptor (beta chain) sequence along with its context. The record originates from a study of T-cell reconstitution after alpha-beta-depleted transplantation in children. Unique molecular identifiers were incorporated during preparation of the TCRbeta library. TCRdb reanalysed the PCR reads using MiXCR and keeps one entry per CDR3 protein. The sample shows around 78,000 distinct CDR3 sequences, roughly 6.6% of them seen only once. The receptor was derived from a human donor who donated a stem cell graft to a child with acute lymphoblastic leukemia. This material consisted of PBMCs from the stem cell graft donor, taken from the stem cell graft.

DNA of the CDR3: TGTGCCAGCAGCCCGACTAGAGTCGAGCAGTACTTC. It is translated as CASSPTRVEQYF. The chain recombines TRBV2 with TRBJ2-7, with TRBD2 as a possible D gene (6 bases). There are 12 residues in the CDR3. V shed 6 bases and J shed 6 bases, with 12 bases lying between them. CDR1 is SNHLY, CDR2 FYNNEI, per germline.